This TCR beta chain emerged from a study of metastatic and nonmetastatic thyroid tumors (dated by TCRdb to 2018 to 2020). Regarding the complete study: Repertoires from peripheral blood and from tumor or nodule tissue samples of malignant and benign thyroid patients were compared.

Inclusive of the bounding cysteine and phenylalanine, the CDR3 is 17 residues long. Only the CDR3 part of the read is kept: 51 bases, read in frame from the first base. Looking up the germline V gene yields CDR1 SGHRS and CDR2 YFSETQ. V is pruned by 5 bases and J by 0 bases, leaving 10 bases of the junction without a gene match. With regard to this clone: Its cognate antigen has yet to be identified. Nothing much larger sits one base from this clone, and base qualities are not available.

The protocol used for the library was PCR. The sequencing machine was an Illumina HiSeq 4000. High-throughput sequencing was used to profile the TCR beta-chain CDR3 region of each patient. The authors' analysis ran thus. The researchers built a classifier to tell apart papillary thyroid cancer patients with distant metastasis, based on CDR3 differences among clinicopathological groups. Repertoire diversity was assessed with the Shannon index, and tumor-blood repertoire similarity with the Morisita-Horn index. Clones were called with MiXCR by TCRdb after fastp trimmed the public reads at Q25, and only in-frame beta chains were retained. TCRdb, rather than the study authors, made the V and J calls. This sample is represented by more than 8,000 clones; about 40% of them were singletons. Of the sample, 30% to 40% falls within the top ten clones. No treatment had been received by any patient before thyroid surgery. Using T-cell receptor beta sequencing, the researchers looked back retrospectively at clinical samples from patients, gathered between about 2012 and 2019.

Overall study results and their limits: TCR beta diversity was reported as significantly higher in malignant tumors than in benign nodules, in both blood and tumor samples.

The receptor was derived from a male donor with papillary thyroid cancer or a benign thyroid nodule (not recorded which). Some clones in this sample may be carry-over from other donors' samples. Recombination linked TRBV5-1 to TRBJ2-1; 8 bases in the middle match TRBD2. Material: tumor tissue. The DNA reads TGCGCCAGCAGTATGGCCAAAAGCGGGAGCTCCTACAATGAGCAGTTCTTC. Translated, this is CASSMAKSGSSYNEQFF.